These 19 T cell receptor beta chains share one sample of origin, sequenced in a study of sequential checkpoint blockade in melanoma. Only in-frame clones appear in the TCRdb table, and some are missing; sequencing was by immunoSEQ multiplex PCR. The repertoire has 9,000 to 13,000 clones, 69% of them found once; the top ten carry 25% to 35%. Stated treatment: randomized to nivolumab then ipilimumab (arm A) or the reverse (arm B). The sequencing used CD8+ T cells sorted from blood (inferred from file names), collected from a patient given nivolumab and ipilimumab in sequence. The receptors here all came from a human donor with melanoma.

CDR3 region: CASSAGQTASTDTQYF. DNA for the CDR3: TGTGCCAGCAGCGCGGGACAGACAGCTAGCACAGATACGCAGTATTTT. The chain combines TRBV9 with TRBJ2-3; TRBD1 matches at 7 bases. With 3 bases clipped from V and 0 bases from J, the junction kept 7 bases outside the gene matches. CDR3 size: 16 residues. CDR1 SGDLS and CDR2 YYNGEE come from the germline V gene. The whole variable domain, remainder taken from reference TRBV9 and TRBJ2-3, is DSGVTQTPKHLITATGQRVTLRCSPRSGDLSVYWYQQSLDQGLQFLIQYYNGEERAKGNILERFSAQQFPDLHSELNLSSLELGDSALYFCASSAGQTASTDTQYFGPGTRLTVL.

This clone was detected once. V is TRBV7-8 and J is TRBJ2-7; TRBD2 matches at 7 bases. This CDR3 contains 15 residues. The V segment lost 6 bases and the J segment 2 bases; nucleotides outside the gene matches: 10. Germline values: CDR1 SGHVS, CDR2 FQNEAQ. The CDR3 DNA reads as TGTGCCAGCAGGGCCCGGGCTAGCGGCCCCTACGAGCAGTACTTC. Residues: CASRARASGPYEQYF.

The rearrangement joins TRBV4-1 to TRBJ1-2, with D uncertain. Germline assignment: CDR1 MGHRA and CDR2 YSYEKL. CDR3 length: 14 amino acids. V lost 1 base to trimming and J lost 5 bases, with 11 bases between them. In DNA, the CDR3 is TGCGCCAGCAGCCAAGGGGCCACACGGTATGGCTACACCTTC. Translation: CASSQGATRYGYTF.

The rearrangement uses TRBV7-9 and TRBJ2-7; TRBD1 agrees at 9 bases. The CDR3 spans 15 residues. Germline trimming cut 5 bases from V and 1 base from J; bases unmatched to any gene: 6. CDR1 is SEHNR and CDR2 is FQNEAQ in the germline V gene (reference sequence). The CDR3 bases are TGTGCCAGCAGCGCATGGACAGGGGCGTCCTACGAGCAGTACTTC. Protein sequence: CASSAWTGASYEQYF.

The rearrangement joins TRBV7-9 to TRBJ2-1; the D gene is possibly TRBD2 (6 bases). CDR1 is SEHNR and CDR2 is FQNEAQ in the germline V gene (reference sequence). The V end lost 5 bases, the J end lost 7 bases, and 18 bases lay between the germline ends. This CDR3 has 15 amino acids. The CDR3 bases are TGTGCCAGCAGCCCCCCTAGCGCCTCAGGGAATGAGCAGTTCTTC. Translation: CASSPPSASGNEQFF.

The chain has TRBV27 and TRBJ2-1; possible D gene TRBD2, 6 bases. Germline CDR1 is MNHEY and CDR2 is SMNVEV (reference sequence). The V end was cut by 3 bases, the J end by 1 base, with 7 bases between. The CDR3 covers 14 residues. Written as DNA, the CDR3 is TGTGCCAGCAGTTTGGCGGGATCCTACAATGAGCAGTTCTTC. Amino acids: CASSLAGSYNEQFF.

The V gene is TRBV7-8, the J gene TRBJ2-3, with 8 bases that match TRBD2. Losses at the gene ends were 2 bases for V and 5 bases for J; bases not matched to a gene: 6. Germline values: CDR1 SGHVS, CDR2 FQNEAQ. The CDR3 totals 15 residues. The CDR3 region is CASSLPGGTKDTQYF. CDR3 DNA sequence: TGTGCCAGCAGCTTACCGGGGGGGACCAAAGATACGCAGTATTTT.

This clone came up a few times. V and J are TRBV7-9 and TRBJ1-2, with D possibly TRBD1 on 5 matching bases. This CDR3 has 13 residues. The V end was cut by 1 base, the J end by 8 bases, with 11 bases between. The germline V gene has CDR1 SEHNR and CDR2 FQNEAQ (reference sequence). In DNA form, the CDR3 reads TGTGCCAGCAGCTTAGAGGAGGGGTCGGGCTACACCTTC. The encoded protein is CASSLEEGSGYTF. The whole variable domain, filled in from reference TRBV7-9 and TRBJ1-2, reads DTGVSQNPRHKITKRGQNVTFRCDPISEHNRLYWYRQTLGQGPEFLTYFQNEAQLEKSRLLSDRFSAERPKGSFSTLEIQRTEQGDSAMYLCASSLEEGSGYTFGSGTRLTVV.

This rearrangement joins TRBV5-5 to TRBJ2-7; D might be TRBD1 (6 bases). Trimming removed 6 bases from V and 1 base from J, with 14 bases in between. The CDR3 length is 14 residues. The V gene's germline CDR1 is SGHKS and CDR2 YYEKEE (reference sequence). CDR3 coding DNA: TGTGCCAGCAAGGGGTCAGGGGAATCCTACGAGCAGTACTTC. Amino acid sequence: CASKGSGESYEQYF.

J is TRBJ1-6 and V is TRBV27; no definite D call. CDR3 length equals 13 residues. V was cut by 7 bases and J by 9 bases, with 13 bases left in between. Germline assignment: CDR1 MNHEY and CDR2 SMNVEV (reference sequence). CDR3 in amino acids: CASKGVGSSPLHF. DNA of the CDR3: TGTGCCAGCAAAGGCGTGGGGAGTTCACCCCTCCACTTT.

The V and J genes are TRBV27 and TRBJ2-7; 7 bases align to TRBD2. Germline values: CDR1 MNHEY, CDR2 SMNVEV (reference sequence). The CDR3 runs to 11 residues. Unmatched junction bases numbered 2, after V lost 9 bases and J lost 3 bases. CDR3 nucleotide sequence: TGTGCCAGTGGGGGGGGCTACGAGCAGTACTTC. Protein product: CASGGGYEQYF.

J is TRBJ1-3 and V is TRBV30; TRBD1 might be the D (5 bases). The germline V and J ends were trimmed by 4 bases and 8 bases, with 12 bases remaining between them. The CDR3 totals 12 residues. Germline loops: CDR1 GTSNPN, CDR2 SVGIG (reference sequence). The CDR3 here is CAWNWGEDTIYF. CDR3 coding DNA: TGTGCCTGGAATTGGGGGGAGGACACCATATATTTT.

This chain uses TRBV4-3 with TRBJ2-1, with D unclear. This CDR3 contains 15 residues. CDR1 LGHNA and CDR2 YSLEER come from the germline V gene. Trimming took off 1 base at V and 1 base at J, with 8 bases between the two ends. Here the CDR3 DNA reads TGCGCCAGCAGCCAAGCTTGGCTGTCCTACAATGAGCAGTTCTTC. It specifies CASSQAWLSYNEQFF.

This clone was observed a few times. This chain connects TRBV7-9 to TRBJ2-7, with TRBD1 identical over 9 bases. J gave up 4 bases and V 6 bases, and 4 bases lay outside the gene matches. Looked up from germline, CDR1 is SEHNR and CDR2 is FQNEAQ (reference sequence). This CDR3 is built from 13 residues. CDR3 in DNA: TGTGCCAGCAGTCCACAGGGGGCATACGAGCAGTACTTC. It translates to CASSPQGAYEQYF.

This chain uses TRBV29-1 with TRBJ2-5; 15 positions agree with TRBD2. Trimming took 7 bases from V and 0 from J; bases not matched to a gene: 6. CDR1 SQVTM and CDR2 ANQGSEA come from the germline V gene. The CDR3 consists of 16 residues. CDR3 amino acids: CSADGTSGRYQETQYF. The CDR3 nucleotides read TGCAGCGCCGACGGGACTAGCGGGAGGTACCAAGAGACCCAGTACTTC.

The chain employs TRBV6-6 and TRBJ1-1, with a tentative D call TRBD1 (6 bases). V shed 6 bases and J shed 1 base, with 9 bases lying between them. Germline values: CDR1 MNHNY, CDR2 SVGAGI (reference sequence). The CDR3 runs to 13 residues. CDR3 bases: TGTGCCAGCAGGTTACAGGGGAACACTGAAGCTTTCTTT. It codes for CASRLQGNTEAFF.

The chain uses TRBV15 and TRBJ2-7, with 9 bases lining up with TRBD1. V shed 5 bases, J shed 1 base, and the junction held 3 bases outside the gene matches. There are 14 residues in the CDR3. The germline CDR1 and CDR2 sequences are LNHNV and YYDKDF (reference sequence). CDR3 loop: CATSPGQGSYEQYF. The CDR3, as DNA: TGTGCCACCAGCCCGGGACAGGGTTCCTACGAGCAGTACTTC.

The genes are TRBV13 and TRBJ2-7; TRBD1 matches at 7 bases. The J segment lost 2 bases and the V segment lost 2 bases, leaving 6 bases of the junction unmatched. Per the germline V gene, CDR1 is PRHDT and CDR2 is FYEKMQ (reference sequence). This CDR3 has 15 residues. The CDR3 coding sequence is TGTGCCAGCAGCTTATGGCGGCAGGGGGCCTACGAGCAGTACTTC. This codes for CASSLWRQGAYEQYF.

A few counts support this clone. DNA of the CDR3: TGTGCCAGCAGCCTGCGGGGGGGCGTAGGGTACGAGCAGTACTTC. Its protein is CASSLRGGVGYEQYF. The J gene is TRBJ2-7, the V gene TRBV28, with 9 bases that match TRBD2. The CDR3 loop spans 15 amino acids. J was trimmed by 4 bases and V by 6 bases; bases with no gene match: 10. CDR1 is MDHEN and CDR2 is SYDVKM in the germline V gene.